The 18 T cell receptor beta chains reported below all come from one sample, sequenced in a study of cytomegalovirus exposure and HLA in healthy donors. PCR involved 60 Vbeta and 13 Jbeta primers. Sequencing was performed with immunoSEQ multiplex PCR; in TCRdb, only in-frame clones are kept and a portion is missing. The repertoire includes some 180,000 clones, around 79% of them detected once, and nearly 4.5% sits in the top ten. Material: PBMCs. The receptors here all came from a woman under 40 in good health and CMV-seropositive.

The rearrangement links TRBV11-3 to TRBJ2-5; TRBD1 is a possible D gene (6 bases). CDR3 size: 17 residues. V was pared by 4 bases and J by 2 bases, with 20 bases between. The germline V gene has CDR1 SGHNT and CDR2 YENEEA. CDR3: CASSSRGQGTLQETQYF. As DNA, the CDR3 is TGTGCCAGCAGCTCGAGGGGCCAGGGGACCTTACAAGAGACCCAGTACTTC.

A note on this clone: Distinct nucleotide sequences in the sample also encode this CDR3. The chain combines TRBV5-4 with TRBJ2-3; 8 bases line up with TRBD1. The V gene end was trimmed by 4 bases and the J gene end by 3 bases; junction bases not matched to a gene: 4. This CDR3 contains 14 residues. From germline, CDR1 is SGHNT and CDR2 YYREEE (reference sequence). CDR3 loop: CASSQQGATDTQYF. CDR3 DNA sequence: TGTGCCAGCAGCCAGCAGGGGGCAACAGATACGCAGTATTTT.

V is TRBV15 and J is TRBJ2-2; D gene unclear. Germline V lookup: CDR1 LNHNV, CDR2 YYDKDF (reference sequence). Trimming stripped 1 base from V and 1 base from J, with 4 bases between. The CDR3 is made up of 14 amino acids. The CDR3 region has the DNA TGTGCCACCAGCAGAGCGCGGAACACCGGGGAGCTGTTTTTT. It yields the protein CATSRARNTGELFF.

This sequence joins TRBV19 and TRBJ2-2; a possible D gene is TRBD2 (5 bases). The CDR3 is 18 amino acids. V lost 4 bases to trimming and J lost 7 bases, with 25 bases between them. Germline-derived CDR1 and CDR2 are LNHDA and SQIVND (reference sequence). CDR3 loop: CASSRDGLALHGFGELFF. CDR3 nucleotide sequence: TGTGCCAGTAGTAGAGATGGGCTAGCCCTTCACGGGTTCGGGGAGCTGTTTTTT.

This clone was seen a few times. This sequence joins TRBV7-2 and TRBJ1-2; the D gene is possibly TRBD1 (6 bases). Per germline, CDR1 SGHTA and CDR2 FQGNSA. V dropped 4 bases and J dropped 2 bases, with 14 bases sitting between them. This CDR3 contains 15 residues. The CDR3 region is CASSWLTGSNYGYTF. The CDR3 bases are TGTGCCAGCAGCTGGTTGACAGGCTCCAACTATGGCTACACCTTC.

The V gene is TRBV5-1, the J gene TRBJ2-5, with 10 bases lining up with TRBD2. Looked up from germline, CDR1 is SGHRS and CDR2 is YFSETQ. The junction had 1 base not matched to a gene; V was cut back by 0 bases and J by 2 bases. The CDR3 consists of 15 residues. The DNA of the CDR3 is TGCGCCAGCAGCTTGGCACTAGCGGGACAAGAGACCCAGTACTTC. It is translated as CASSLALAGQETQYF.

J is TRBJ2-7 and V is TRBV27, with a possible D match to TRBD2 (5 bases). CDR1 and CDR2 from the germline V gene are MNHEY and SMNVEV (reference sequence). Trimming cost V 6 bases and J 4 bases, with 16 bases left between them. The CDR3 totals 14 residues. The CDR3 DNA sequence: TGTGCCAGCAGCAACCAGCAAGCGGCATACGAGCAGTACTTC. This encodes CASSNQQAAYEQYF.

The rearrangement links TRBV19 to TRBJ2-7; D may be TRBD1 (6 bases). Germline CDR1 reads LNHDA; CDR2 reads SQIVND (reference sequence). This CDR3 region has 14 residues. V lost 5 bases and J 2 bases, leaving 13 bases between the germline ends. For the CDR3, the DNA is TGTGCCAGTAGTTCGCACAGGGTTCCCTACGAGCAGTACTTC. Translation gives CASSSHRVPYEQYF.

The gene calls are TRBV29-1 and TRBJ1-1, with D perhaps TRBD1 (6 bases). Germline CDR1 reads SQVTM; CDR2 reads ANQGSEA. This CDR3 has 13 residues. With 6 bases removed from V and 3 bases from J, the gap between germline ends came to 14 bases. For the CDR3, the DNA is TGCAGCGTGCCACAGGGCTACGACACTGAAGCTTTCTTT. It encodes CSVPQGYDTEAFF.

The chain carries TRBV4-1 and TRBJ2-1, with D perhaps matching TRBD2 (5 bases). Germline CDR1 is MGHRA and CDR2 is YSYEKL. The CDR3 extends over 16 amino acids. Between the trimmed V and J ends, which lost 0 bases and 7 bases, there was a span of 16 bases. The CDR3 is CASSQESGIAVNEQFF. CDR3 coding DNA: TGCGCCAGCAGCCAAGAATCGGGAATTGCGGTGAATGAGCAGTTCTTC.

This clone came up a few times. This chain uses TRBV6-5 with TRBJ2-7; 8 bases fit TRBD1. CDR3 length equals 16 residues. Germline values: CDR1 MNHEY, CDR2 SVGAGI. V lost 4 bases to trimming and J lost 0 bases; unmatched junction nucleotides: 8. The CDR3 protein is CASSSGDRLYSYEQYF. The CDR3 coding sequence is TGTGCCAGCAGTTCGGGGGACAGGTTGTACTCCTACGAGCAGTACTTC.

The chain carries TRBV18 and TRBJ1-5, with D unresolved. V lost 3 bases and J lost 7, with 13 bases in between. This CDR3 comprises 14 residues. Germline V gene sequence: CDR1 KGHSH, CDR2 LQKENI. CDR3 protein: CASSPVGDRQPQHF. The CDR3 region has the DNA TGTGCCAGCTCACCGGTCGGGGATCGCCAGCCCCAGCATTTT.

This chain links TRBV27 with TRBJ1-2; unclear D gene. Trimming shortened V by 4 bases and J by 4 bases, and 16 bases separated the two germline ends. Germline V gives CDR1 MNHEY, CDR2 SMNVEV (reference sequence). This CDR3 comprises 15 residues. The CDR3 reads CASSSLKSVSYGYTF. CDR3 bases: TGTGCCAGCAGTTCTCTAAAATCGGTTAGCTATGGCTACACCTTC.

This sequence joins TRBV10-3 and TRBJ2-3; TRBD1 might be the D (6 bases). This CDR3 is 15 amino acids long. V lost 2 bases, J lost 2 bases, and 11 bases lay in between. The germline V gene has CDR1 ENHRY and CDR2 SYGVKD. The CDR3 reads CAISEGQIVTDTQYF. The DNA of the CDR3 is TGTGCCATCAGTGAGGGACAGATTGTCACAGATACGCAGTATTTT.

The chain joins TRBV19 to TRBJ1-5; 7 bases line up with TRBD1. With V trimmed by 5 bases and J by 3 bases, 4 bases remained unmatched. Germline CDR1 LNHDA, CDR2 SQIVND (reference sequence). The CDR3 runs to 14 residues. The CDR3 DNA reads TGTGCCAGTAGTGCCGGGACAGTCAATCAGCCCCAGCATTTT. Its protein is CASSAGTVNQPQHF.

The chain joins TRBV9 to TRBJ1-2; TRBD1 matches 7 bases. V trimming: 4 bases; J trimming: 1 base; junction bases outside the gene matches: 10. This CDR3 is 16 amino acids long. CDR1 SGDLS and CDR2 YYNGEE come from the germline V gene. The CDR3 loop reads CASSPRGGTDNYGYTF. DNA of the CDR3: TGTGCCAGCAGCCCACGGGGGGGGACAGATAACTATGGCTACACCTTC. The whole variable domain, remainder taken from reference TRBV9 and TRBJ1-2, is DSGVTQTPKHLITATGQRVTLRCSPRSGDLSVYWYQQSLDQGLQFLIQYYNGEERAKGNILERFSAQQFPDLHSELNLSSLELGDSALYFCASSPRGGTDNYGYTFGSGTRLTVV.

The chain recombines TRBV7-6 with TRBJ2-2, with a possible D match to TRBD1 (6 bases). The CDR3 loop spans 18 amino acids. Germline CDR1 is SGHVS and CDR2 is FNYEAQ. V lost 5 bases and J 0 bases, leaving 19 bases between the germline ends. This chain's CDR3 is CASSPPMTGQPNTGELFF. Written as DNA, the CDR3 is TGTGCCAGCAGCCCTCCTATGACAGGTCAACCGAACACCGGGGAGCTGTTTTTT.

This rearrangement joins TRBV27 to TRBJ2-3; TRBD1 agrees at 9 bases. V dropped 3 bases and J dropped 3; count of bases not matched to a gene: 1. In germline, CDR1 is MNHEY, CDR2 SMNVEV (reference sequence). The CDR3 length is 14 residues. CDR3 region: CASSFGTGTDTQYF. In nucleotides, the CDR3 is TGTGCCAGCAGTTTTGGGACAGGGACAGATACGCAGTATTTT.